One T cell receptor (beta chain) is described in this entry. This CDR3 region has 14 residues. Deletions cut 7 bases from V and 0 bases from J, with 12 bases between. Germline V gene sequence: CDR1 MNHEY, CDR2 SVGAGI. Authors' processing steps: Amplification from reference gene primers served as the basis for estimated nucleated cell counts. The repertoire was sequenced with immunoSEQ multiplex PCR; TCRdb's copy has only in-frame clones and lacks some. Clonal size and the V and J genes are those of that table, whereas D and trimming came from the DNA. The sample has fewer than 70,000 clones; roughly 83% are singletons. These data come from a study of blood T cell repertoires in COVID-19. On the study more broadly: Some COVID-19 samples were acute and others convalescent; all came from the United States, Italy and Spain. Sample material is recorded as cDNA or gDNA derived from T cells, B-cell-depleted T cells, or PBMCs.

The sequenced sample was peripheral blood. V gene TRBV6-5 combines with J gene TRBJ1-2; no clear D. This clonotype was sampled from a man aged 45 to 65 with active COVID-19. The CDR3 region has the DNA TGTGCCAGCATTAAACTAAGCACTAACTATGGCTACACCTTC. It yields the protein CASIKLSTNYGYTF.